The sequence of this TCR beta chain was determined in a study of shared clonotypes between healthy human individuals. On sorted subsets, replicate PCRs used about 180 ng DNA, or around 30,000 T cell genomes. How the authors handled the data: Because ImmunoSEQ provided only junction sequences with no quality scores, the filtering differed. Profiling relied on immunoSEQ multiplex PCR, and the TCRdb table lists in-frame clones only, not all of them. The V and J calls and clone size come from that table; D and trimming were worked out from the DNA. The sample lists about 980,000 clones; approximately 76% were seen once. As to this clone: Other DNA sequences in this specimen translate into the identical CDR3.

The CDR3 length is 13 residues. CDR1 and CDR2 from the germline V gene are SGHRS and YFSETQ. Trimming removed 4 bases at V and 4 bases at J, with 11 bases between. V and J are TRBV5-1 and TRBJ1-1; weak D call: TRBD1 (5 bases). This TCR was recovered from a man in his late teens or twenties in good health. Sequenced: memory CD4+ T cells sorted from blood. Indicated subset: CD45RA-negative fraction. Written as DNA, the CDR3 is TGCGCCAGCAGCGATACAGGCTCCACTGAAGCTTTCTTT. Its protein is CASSDTGSTEAFF.